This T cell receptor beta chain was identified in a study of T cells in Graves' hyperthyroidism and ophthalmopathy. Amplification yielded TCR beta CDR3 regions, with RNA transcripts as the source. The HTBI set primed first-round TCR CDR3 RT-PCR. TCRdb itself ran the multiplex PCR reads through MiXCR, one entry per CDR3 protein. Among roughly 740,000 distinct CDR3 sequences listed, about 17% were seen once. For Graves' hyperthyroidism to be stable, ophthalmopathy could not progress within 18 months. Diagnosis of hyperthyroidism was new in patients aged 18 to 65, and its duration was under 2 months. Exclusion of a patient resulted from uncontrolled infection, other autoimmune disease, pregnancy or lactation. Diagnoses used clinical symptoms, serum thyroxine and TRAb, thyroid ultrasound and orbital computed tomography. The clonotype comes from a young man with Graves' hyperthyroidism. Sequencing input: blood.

The CDR3 nucleotides read TGTGCCAGCAGCCACGACAACAATCAGCCCCAGCATTTT. This gives the protein CASSHDNNQPQHF. The rearrangement uses TRBV11-1 and TRBJ1-5; no firm D call. The CDR3 spans 13 residues. Per the germline V gene, CDR1 is SGHAT and CDR2 is FQDESV (reference sequence). V lost 5 bases and J 3 bases, leaving 8 bases between the germline ends.